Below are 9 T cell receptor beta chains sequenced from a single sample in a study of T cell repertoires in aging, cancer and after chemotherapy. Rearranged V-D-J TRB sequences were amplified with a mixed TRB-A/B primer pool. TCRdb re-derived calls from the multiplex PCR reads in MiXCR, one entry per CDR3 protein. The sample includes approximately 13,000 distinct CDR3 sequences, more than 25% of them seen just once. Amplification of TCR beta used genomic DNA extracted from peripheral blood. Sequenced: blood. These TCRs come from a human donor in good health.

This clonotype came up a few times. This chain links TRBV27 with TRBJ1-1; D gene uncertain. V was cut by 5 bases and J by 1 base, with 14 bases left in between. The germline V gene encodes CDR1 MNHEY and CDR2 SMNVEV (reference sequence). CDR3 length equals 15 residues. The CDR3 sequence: CASSRYRQTNTEAFF. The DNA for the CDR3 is TGTGCCAGCAGTAGGTATCGACAAACGAACACTGAAGCTTTCTTT.

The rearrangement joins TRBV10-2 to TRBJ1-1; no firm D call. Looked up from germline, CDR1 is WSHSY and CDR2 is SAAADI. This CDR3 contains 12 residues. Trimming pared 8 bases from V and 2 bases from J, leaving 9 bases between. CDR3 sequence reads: CASVGSNTEAFF. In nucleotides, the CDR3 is TGCGCCAGCGTCGGTAGTAACACTGAAGCTTTCTTT.

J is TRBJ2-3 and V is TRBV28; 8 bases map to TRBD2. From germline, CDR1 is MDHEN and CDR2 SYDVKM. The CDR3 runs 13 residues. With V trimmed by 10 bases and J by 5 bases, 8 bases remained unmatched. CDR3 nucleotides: TGTGCCACCGGGGGGGGCCAAGGAGATACGCAGTATTTT. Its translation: CATGGGQGDTQYF.

CDR3 in DNA: TGCGCCAGCACATTTGCAGGGGACACAGATACGCAGTATTTT. Translating gives CASTFAGDTDTQYF. This chain uses TRBV5-1 with TRBJ2-3; D is perhaps TRBD1 (6 bases). This CDR3 comprises 14 residues. Germline assignment: CDR1 SGHRS and CDR2 YFSETQ. The V end lost 6 bases, the J end lost 2 bases, and 13 bases lay between the germline ends.

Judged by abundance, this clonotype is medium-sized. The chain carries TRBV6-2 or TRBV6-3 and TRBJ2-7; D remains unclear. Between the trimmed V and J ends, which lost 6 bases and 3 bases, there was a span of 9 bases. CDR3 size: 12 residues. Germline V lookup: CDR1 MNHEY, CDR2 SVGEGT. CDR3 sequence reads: CASSLSNYEQYV. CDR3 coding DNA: TGTGCCAGCAGCCTCAGCAACTACGAGCAGTACGTC.

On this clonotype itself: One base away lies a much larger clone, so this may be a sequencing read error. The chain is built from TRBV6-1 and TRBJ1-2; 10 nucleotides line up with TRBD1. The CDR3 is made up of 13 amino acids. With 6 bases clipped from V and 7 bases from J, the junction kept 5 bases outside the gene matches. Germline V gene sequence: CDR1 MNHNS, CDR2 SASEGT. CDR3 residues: CASRTGGLGGYTF. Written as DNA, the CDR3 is TGTGCCAGCAGGACAGGGGGCCTCGGTGGCTACACCTTC.

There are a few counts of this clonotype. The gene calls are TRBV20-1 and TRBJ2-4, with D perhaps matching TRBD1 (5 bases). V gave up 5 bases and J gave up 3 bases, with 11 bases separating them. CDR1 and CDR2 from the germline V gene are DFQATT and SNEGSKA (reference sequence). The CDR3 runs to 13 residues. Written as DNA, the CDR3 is TGCAGTGCTGTCGGACAAGTCAAAAACATTCAGTACTTC. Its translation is CSAVGQVKNIQYF.

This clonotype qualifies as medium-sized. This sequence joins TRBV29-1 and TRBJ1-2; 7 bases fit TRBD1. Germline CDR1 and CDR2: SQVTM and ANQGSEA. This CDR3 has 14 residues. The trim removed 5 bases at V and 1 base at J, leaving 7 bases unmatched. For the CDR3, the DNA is TGCAGCGTTTCCTCCTCAGGGGGTAACTATGGCTACACCTTC. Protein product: CSVSSSGGNYGYTF.

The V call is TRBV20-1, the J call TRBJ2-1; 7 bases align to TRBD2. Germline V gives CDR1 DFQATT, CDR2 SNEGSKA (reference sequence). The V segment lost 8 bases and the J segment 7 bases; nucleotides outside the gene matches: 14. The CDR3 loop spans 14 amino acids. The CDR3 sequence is CSLLWGGGRNEQFF. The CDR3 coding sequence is TGCAGTCTCCTCTGGGGGGGGGGTAGAAATGAGCAGTTCTTC.